The 29 T cell receptor beta chains below were found in one sample sequenced in a study of regulatory T cells in long-lasting Graves disease. This sample's time point: newly diagnosed GD, antithyroid drugs for less than 3 months. From RNA extracted from PBMCs, the TCR library was made. To make TCR beta libraries, researchers used iRepertoire HTBI primers and Arm-PCR of CDR3 regions. Via MiXCR, TCRdb re-called the multiplex PCR reads, giving one row per CDR3 protein. The repertoire includes 450,000 to 600,000 distinct CDR3 sequences, roughly 16% of them detected once, and 12% sits in the top ten. The sample was also reused in another study, on T cells in Graves' hyperthyroidism and ophthalmopathy.

The material was peripheral blood mononuclear cells (PBMCs), obtained at new diagnosis, from a patient treated with antithyroid drugs. All receptors come from a man between 35 and 55 years old with Graves disease.

Concerning this clonotype itself: The germline gene is not matched at one end of the junction; a read error may be the cause. This CDR3 is CASSVTGGPFYEQHF. The CDR3 nucleotides read TGTGCCAGCAGCGTGACGGGAGGGCCCTTCTACGAGCAGCACTTC. J is TRBJ2-7 and V is TRBV7-3; 8 nucleotides line up with TRBD2. Germline loops: CDR1 SGHTA, CDR2 FQGTGA. The CDR3 runs to 15 residues.

In its sample, this clonotype was seen a few times. The CDR3 bases are TGCGCCAGCAGCCAAGAGGGACCCAATCAGCCCCAGCATTTT. This codes for CASSQEGPNQPQHF. This chain joins TRBV4-1 and TRBJ1-5, with TRBD1 as a possible D gene (5 bases). The CDR3 covers 14 residues. Germline V gene data show CDR1 as MGHRA and CDR2 as YSYEKL. V was clipped by 0 bases and J by 3 bases, with 6 bases between them.

J is TRBJ2-4 and V is TRBV11-2, with no clear D. The CDR3 totals 17 residues. Germline V gene lookup returns CDR1 SGHAT and CDR2 FQNNGV. The V gene lost 3 bases and the J gene lost 2 bases, with 17 bases spanning the gap. The CDR3 nucleotides read TGTGCCAGCAGCTTTTTCGGTTGGGGAAGGACCAAAAACATTCAGTACTTC. Translation gives CASSFFGWGRTKNIQYF.

The CDR3, as DNA: TGTGCCAGTAGTACCGGGACGGTCGAGCAGTACTTC. Translation gives CASSTGTVEQYF. This chain joins TRBV19 and TRBJ2-7, with D perhaps TRBD1 or TRBD2 (5 bases each). Germline CDR1 reads LNHDA; CDR2 reads SQIVND (reference sequence). The V end lost 4 bases, the J end lost 6 bases, and 10 bases lay between the germline ends. The CDR3 has 12 residues.

To note about this clonotype: Just one base apart from a much larger clone, this may be a read error. The missing conserved phenylalanine or tryptophan at the end of this CDR3 makes a read error likely. V is TRBV27 and J is TRBJ2-1, with D possibly being TRBD2 (6 bases). Germline assignment: CDR1 MNHEY and CDR2 SMNVEV (reference sequence). The V end lost 2 bases, the J end lost 1 base, and 15 bases lay between the germline ends. This CDR3 is built from 17 residues. The CDR3 DNA follows: TGTGCCAGCAGTTTAGTGGGGGGATTTAGGTCCTACAATGAGCAGTTCCTC. This translates into CASSLVGGFRSYNEQFL.

At least ten counts were recorded for this clonotype. The genes are TRBV20-1 and TRBJ2-5, with D perhaps matching TRBD2 (5 bases). The germline V gene encodes CDR1 DFQATT and CDR2 SNEGSKA (reference sequence). This CDR3 comprises 11 residues. This chain's CDR3 is CKAGVQETQYF. The CDR3 coding sequence is TGCAAAGCCGGGGTCCAAGAGACCCAGTACTTC.

Ten or more counts support this clonotype. The chain employs TRBV11-1 and TRBJ1-1; D uncertain. The germline CDR1 and CDR2 sequences are SGHAT and FQDESV (reference sequence). Trimming shortened V by 2 bases and J by 4 bases, and 5 bases separated the two germline ends. This CDR3 is built from 12 residues. CDR3 in amino acids: CASSLWGTEAFF. As DNA, the CDR3 is TGTGCCAGCAGCTTATGGGGCACTGAAGCTTTCTTT. Variable domain in full (rest from reference TRBV11-1 and TRBJ1-1): EAEVAQSPRYKITEKSQAVAFWCDPISGHATLYWYRQILGQGPELLVQFQDESVVDDSQLPKDRFSAERLKGVDSTLKIQPAELGDSAMYLCASSLWGTEAFFGQGTRLTVV.

This clonotype was seen many times. The chain couples TRBV19 to TRBJ2-5; 9 positions match TRBD2. From germline, CDR1 is LNHDA and CDR2 SQIVND (reference sequence). The junction had 9 bases not matched to a gene; V was cut back by 5 bases and J by 5 bases. CDR3 length equals 15 residues. CDR3 amino acids: CASSSLAGEWETQYF. CDR3 coding DNA: TGTGCCAGTAGTTCCTTAGCGGGAGAATGGGAGACCCAGTACTTC.

This chain joins TRBV6-1 and TRBJ2-1, with TRBD1 identical over 12 bases. V lost 4 bases to trimming and J lost 7 bases; unmatched junction nucleotides: 8. The CDR3 spans 16 residues. Germline CDR1 is MNHNS and CDR2 is SASEGT. This chain's CDR3 is CASSVTRDRGRNEQFF. Written as DNA, the CDR3 is TGTGCCAGCAGTGTTACCCGGGACAGGGGGCGGAATGAGCAGTTCTTC.

In this sample, this clonotype turned up many times. V gene TRBV11-3 combines with J gene TRBJ1-1; D is possibly TRBD1 (6 bases). CDR1 and CDR2 from the germline V gene are SGHNT and YENEEA. The CDR3 runs 15 residues. Trimming removed 5 bases at V and 4 bases at J, with 17 bases between. In nucleotides, the CDR3 is TGTGCCAGCAGCCTACGCGGACAGATAAGCACTGAAGCTTTCTTT. Translating gives CASSLRGQISTEAFF.

In its sample, this clonotype was seen many times. V usage is TRBV3-1 and J usage is TRBJ2-2; 8 bases agree with TRBD1. The CDR3 length is 14 residues. Unmatched junction bases numbered 3, after V lost 5 bases and J lost 4 bases. The germline gives CDR1 LGHDT, CDR2 YNNKEL (reference sequence). Written as DNA, the CDR3 is TGTGCCAGCAGCTATGACAGGGGCACCGGGGAGCTGTTTTTT. Translated: CASSYDRGTGELFF.

There are many counts of this clonotype. The V gene is TRBV18, the J gene TRBJ2-3; a possible D gene is TRBD1 (6 bases). The germline V gene encodes CDR1 KGHSH and CDR2 LQKENI. The CDR3 consists of 15 residues. The germline V and J ends were trimmed by 1 base and 6 bases, with 14 bases remaining between them. CDR3 DNA: TGTGCCAGCTCACCACGCGACAGGCAGCGGGATACGCAGTATTTT. Translating gives CASSPRDRQRDTQYF.

This clonotype was seen ten or more times. The V and J genes are TRBV3-1 and TRBJ1-1; unclear D gene. The CDR3 spans 13 residues. Germline V lookup: CDR1 LGHDT, CDR2 YNNKEL (reference sequence). Trimming cost V 6 bases and J 1 base, with 9 bases left between them. CDR3 sequence: CASSQTPNTEAFF. CDR3 in DNA: TGTGCCAGCAGTCAAACACCGAACACTGAAGCTTTCTTT.

This clonotype was found a few times. V gene TRBV19 combines with J gene TRBJ2-5, with unresolved D. Germline lookup yields CDR1 LNHDA and CDR2 SQIVND (reference sequence). The ends were cut back, 4 bases at V and 4 bases at J, with 13 bases in the middle. The length of the CDR3 is 14 residues. CDR3 loop: CASSTTSVAETQYF. In DNA form, the CDR3 reads TGTGCCAGTAGTACCACTTCAGTTGCAGAGACCCAGTACTTC.

Here the CDR3 reads CSVENTEAFF. CDR3 nucleotide sequence: TGCAGCGTTGAGAACACTGAAGCTTTCTTT. This chain joins TRBV29-1 and TRBJ1-1; D gene ambiguous. The V gene's germline CDR1 is SQVTM and CDR2 ANQGSEA. The ends were cut back, 3 bases at V and 1 base at J, with 0 bases in the middle. The CDR3 is 10 amino acids.

Many counts were recorded for this clonotype. The CDR3 is CASSPGDRGPAGETQYF. The CDR3, as DNA: TGTGCCAGCAGTCCGGGTGACAGGGGGCCGGCAGGGGAGACCCAGTACTTC. J is TRBJ2-5 and V is TRBV28; 10 bases agree with TRBD1. Germline CDR1 reads MDHEN; CDR2 reads SYDVKM. This CDR3 region has 17 residues. V shed 5 bases and J 5 bases; nucleotides not matched to a gene: 14.

In its sample, this clonotype was seen many times. The chain is built from TRBV24-1 and TRBJ2-2; D gene unclear. Germline V gene lookup returns CDR1 KGHDR and CDR2 SFDVKD. This CDR3 is built from 13 residues. Between the trimmed V and J ends, which lost 3 bases and 2 bases, there was a span of 3 bases. The CDR3 here is CATSDTNTGELFF. The CDR3 DNA reads TGTGCCACCAGTGATACCAACACCGGGGAGCTGTTTTTT.

This clonotype has a handful of counts. This sequence joins TRBV28 and TRBJ1-1; the match to TRBD1 covers 7 bases. Germline CDR1 MDHEN, CDR2 SYDVKM. V was clipped by 2 bases and J by 7 bases; unmatched bases: 4. The CDR3 extends over 13 amino acids. CDR3 amino acids: CASSLGRQGEAFF. In DNA, the CDR3 is TGTGCCAGCAGTTTAGGGAGACAGGGTGAAGCTTTCTTT.

To note about this clonotype: A read error may explain this, as a much larger clone is one base away. The rearrangement uses TRBV12-3 or TRBV12-4 and TRBJ2-4; D gene uncertain. This CDR3 has 15 amino acids. Trimming removed 4 bases at V and 0 bases at J, with 10 bases between. Written as DNA, the CDR3 is TGTGCCAGCAGTTCCGCGTTAGTAGCCAAAAACATTCAGTACTTC. This codes for CASSSALVAKNIQYF.

This clonotype was detected many times. The rearrangement links TRBV7-9 to TRBJ2-7; D is ambiguous. Per the germline V gene, CDR1 is SEHNR and CDR2 is FQNEAQ (reference sequence). V shed 4 bases and J shed 3 bases, with 10 bases lying between them. The CDR3 length is 13 residues. The chain's CDR3 is CASSSGRVYEQYF. For the CDR3, the DNA is TGTGCCAGCAGCTCAGGACGGGTCTACGAGCAGTACTTC.

This rearrangement joins TRBV29-1 to TRBJ1-1, with D perhaps matching TRBD1 (5 bases). The germline V gene has CDR1 SQVTM and CDR2 ANQGSEA. V was pared by 4 bases and J by 4 bases, with 10 bases between. The CDR3 has 12 residues. CDR3 amino acids: CSVGGGSTEAFF. CDR3 nucleotide sequence: TGCAGCGTTGGTGGGGGGAGCACTGAAGCTTTCTTT.

This clonotype was seen at least ten times. The genes are TRBV7-8 and TRBJ2-5, with 14 nucleotides matching TRBD2. Per germline, CDR1 SGHVS and CDR2 FQNEAQ. The CDR3 covers 17 residues. V lost 5 bases to trimming and J lost 5 bases; unmatched junction nucleotides: 10. The CDR3 DNA sequence: TGTGCCAGCAGCCCGCGACTAGCGGGAGGGCCGAGGGAGACCCAGTACTTC. It is translated as CASSPRLAGGPRETQYF.

This clonotype was seen only once. This chain links TRBV4-2 with TRBJ2-2; TRBD2 aligns across 12 bases. Germline assignment: CDR1 LGHNA and CDR2 YNFKEQ. The trim removed 3 bases at V and 6 bases at J, leaving 11 bases unmatched. The CDR3 length is 18 residues. The CDR3 loop reads CASSQGLAGGFGAGELFF. CDR3 coding DNA: TGTGCCAGCAGCCAGGGACTAGCGGGCGGCTTTGGTGCCGGGGAGCTGTTTTTT.

The CDR3 is CASSLGSSLGNTGELFF. CDR3 DNA sequence: TGTGCCAGCAGCTTAGGGAGCTCTCTGGGGAACACCGGGGAGCTGTTTTTT. The chain carries TRBV7-3 and TRBJ2-2, with TRBD2 as a possible D gene (5 bases). V lost 2 bases, J lost 1 base, and 14 bases lay in between. Germline assignment: CDR1 SGHTA and CDR2 FQGTGA. This CDR3 is built from 17 residues. The full variable domain, in which reference TRBV7-3 and TRBJ2-2 provide the parts outside the CDR3, is GAGVSQTPSNKVTEKGKYVELRCDPISGHTALYWYRQSLGQGPEFLIYFQGTGAADDSGLPNDRFFAVRPEGSVSTLKIQRTERGDSAVYLCASSLGSSLGNTGELFFGEGSRLTVL.

In this sample, this clonotype turned up many times. J is TRBJ1-2 and V is TRBV2; D gene uncertain. The V gene lost 5 bases and the J gene lost 6 bases, with 16 bases spanning the gap. The CDR3 covers 14 residues. Germline CDR1 reads SNHLY; CDR2 reads FYNNEI. This chain's CDR3 is CASSPGPRPDGYTF. The CDR3 coding sequence is TGTGCCAGCAGTCCCGGGCCCCGCCCGGATGGCTACACCTTC. The full variable domain, rest sourced from reference TRBV2 and TRBJ1-2, is EPEVTQTPSHQVTQMGQEVILRCVPISNHLYFYWYRQILGQKVEFLVSFYNNEISEKSEIFDDQFSVERPDGSNFTLKIRSTKLEDSAMYFCASSPGPRPDGYTFGSGTRLTVV.

This clonotype showed up many times. The V and J genes are TRBV12-3 or TRBV12-4 and TRBJ2-1; no definite D call. V shed 0 bases and J shed 2 bases, with 11 bases lying between them. The CDR3 is 16 residues long. As DNA, the CDR3 is TGTGCCAGCAGTTTAGCCCCCGAACTCCCCTACAATGAGCAGTTCTTC. Encoded protein: CASSLAPELPYNEQFF.

The chain uses TRBV12-3 or TRBV12-4 and TRBJ1-2; possibly TRBD1 for D (5 bases). The CDR3 has 13 amino acids. V lost 5 bases, J lost 3 bases, and 10 bases lay in between. CDR3 residues: CASSGRQHYGYTF. The DNA for the CDR3 is TGTGCCAGCAGTGGTCGACAGCACTATGGCTACACCTTC.

With regard to this clonotype: This could be a read error, since a much larger clone is one nucleotide away. This CDR3 is missing its conserved last phenylalanine or tryptophan, likely due to a read error. The V and J genes are TRBV3-1 and TRBJ2-4, with 7 positions matching TRBD2. The end of the DNA is better explained by TRBJ2-1, so the J call may be wrong. The CDR3 extends over 15 amino acids. Looked up from germline, CDR1 is LGHDT and CDR2 is YNNKEL (reference sequence). This CDR3 reads CANSQEGRGNNEQFS. CDR3 coding DNA: TGTGCCAACAGCCAAGAGGGGAGGGGAAATAATGAGCAGTTCTCC.

This clonotype appeared a few times. The J gene is TRBJ1-1, the V gene TRBV7-8; tentatively, D is TRBD1 (5 bases). Germline V gene data show CDR1 as SGHVS and CDR2 as FQNEAQ. This CDR3 spans 15 amino acids. V shed 5 bases and J shed 2 bases, with 15 bases lying between them. CDR3 protein: CASSRIGGYNTEAFF. The CDR3 coding sequence is TGTGCCAGCAGCCGTATTGGGGGATATAACACTGAAGCTTTCTTT.